This is a list of T cell receptor beta chains from one sample in a study of blood T cell repertoires in COVID-19. Only in-frame clones appear in the TCRdb table, and some are missing; sequencing was by immunoSEQ multiplex PCR. The sample has 100,000 or so clones, over 80% seen once. Sequenced: peripheral blood. The receptors here all came from a woman aged 65 to 85 with active or convalescent COVID-19. Each CDR3 is given with its conserved first and last residue. Fields, in order: V gene, clone size, D gene, J gene, CDR3 protein, CDR3 DNA. D genes are given only for firm matches. Size values are once, few and many counts, or a class for expanded clones, and some rows have none.

TRBV6-5	NA	NA	TRBJ1-5	CASIWGGSNQPQHF	TGTGCCAGCATTTGGGGGGGTAGCAATCAGCCCCAGCATTTT
TRBV3-1/TRBV3-2	once	NA	TRBJ1-2	CASSQIANYGYTF	TGTGCCAGCAGCCAAATCGCGAACTATGGCTACACCTTC
TRBV9	NA	TRBD1	TRBJ1-2	CASSVDRHGYTF	TGTGCCAGCAGCGTGGACAGGCATGGCTACACCTTC
TRBV2	once	TRBD1	TRBJ1-3	CASSRDRGSGNTIYF	TGTGCCAGCAGTAGGGACAGGGGATCCGGAAACACCATATATTTT
TRBV6-2/TRBV6-3	once	TRBD1	TRBJ1-2	CASSRPGQGDYGYTF	TGTGCCAGCAGTCGCCCGGGACAGGGGGACTATGGCTACACCTTC
TRBV10-3	NA	NA	TRBJ2-5	CAIKDNQETQYF	TGTGCCATCAAGGACAACCAAGAGACCCAGTACTTC
TRBV5-1	NA	TRBD1	TRBJ2-7	CASSPKDRDLYEQYF	TGCGCCAGCAGCCCTAAGGACAGGGACCTCTACGAGCAGTACTTC
TRBV10-3	NA	NA	TRBJ1-2	CAISRQADYGYTF	TGTGCCATCAGTCGACAGGCGGACTATGGCTACACCTTC
TRBV24-1	NA	NA	TRBJ1-2	CATYGTRDGYTF	TGTGCCACCTACGGGACACGGGATGGCTACACCTTC
TRBV11-3	NA	TRBD1	TRBJ2-1	CASTPTGTATYNEQFF	TGTGCCAGCACCCCGACCGGGACAGCGACCTACAATGAGCAGTTCTTC
TRBV6-5	NA	TRBD1	TRBJ2-7	CASSKPGTGGYEQYF	TGTGCCAGCAGCAAACCCGGGACAGGGGGTTACGAGCAGTACTTC
TRBV6-6	NA	TRBD1	TRBJ2-3	CASSRRFPRDSADTQYF	TGTGCCAGCAGTCGTAGGTTTCCCCGGGACAGTGCAGATACGCAGTATTTT
TRBV9	NA	NA	TRBJ1-3	CASSSPGGLKLENTIYF	TGTGCCAGCAGCTCTCCGGGAGGTCTTAAGCTGGAAAACACCATATATTTT
TRBV7-2	NA	NA	TRBJ2-2	CASSARSGTGELFF	TGTGCCAGCAGCGCCCGCTCGGGAACCGGGGAGCTGTTTTTT
TRBV18	NA	NA	TRBJ2-3	CASSQPNPGKDTQYF	TGTGCCAGCTCACAACCGAATCCAGGGAAAGATACGCAGTATTTT
TRBV27	NA	TRBD2	TRBJ2-7	CASRRGGASYEQYF	TGTGCCAGCCGGCGGGGGGGCGCCTCCTACGAGCAGTACTTC
TRBV5-1	NA	TRBD1	TRBJ1-2	CASSPRTTGKDGYTF	TGCGCCAGCAGCCCTCGAACGACAGGGAAGGATGGCTACACCTTC
TRBV29-1	NA	TRBD1	TRBJ1-2	CSAAGTGENPDGYTF	TGCAGCGCCGCGGGGACAGGTGAGAACCCCGATGGCTACACCTTC
TRBV7-8	once	TRBD1	TRBJ1-2	CASSLLRGQGIIGGYTF	TGTGCCAGCAGCCTCCTCCGGGGACAGGGAATAATAGGGGGCTACACCTTC
TRBV5-1	NA	NA	TRBJ1-1	CASTAEMNTEAFF	TGCGCCAGCACTGCGGAAATGAACACTGAAGCTTTCTTT
TRBV5-1	NA	TRBD2	TRBJ2-7	CASSLRLAAYEQYF	TGCGCCAGCAGCTTGAGGCTAGCGGCCTACGAGCAGTACTTC
TRBV5-1	once	TRBD2	TRBJ2-6	CASSPAGAGANVLTF	TGCGCCAGCAGCCCGGCGGGGGCTGGGGCCAACGTCCTGACTTTC
TRBV5-8	NA	TRBD2	TRBJ2-6	CASTSGVSGANVLTF	TGTGCCAGCACTAGCGGGGTCTCTGGGGCCAACGTCCTGACTTTC
TRBV4-1	NA	NA	TRBJ1-4	CASSQQTTTNEKLFF	TGCGCCAGCAGCCAACAGACAACAACTAATGAAAAACTGTTTTTT
TRBV7-2	once	NA	TRBJ2-2	CASSLAMGGLRNTGELFF	TGTGCCAGCAGCTTAGCAATGGGGGGTTTAAGGAACACCGGGGAGCTGTTTTTT
TRBV29-1	NA	NA	TRBJ1-4	CSVGASNEKLFF	TGCAGCGTTGGGGCATCGAATGAAAAACTGTTTTTT
TRBV3-1/TRBV3-2	NA	NA	TRBJ2-2	CASSQASDNATGELFF	TGTGCCAGCAGCCAAGCGTCTGACAACGCCACCGGGGAGCTGTTTTTT
TRBV7-6	NA	NA	TRBJ1-2	CASSLSGDGYTF	TGTGCCAGCAGCTTGTCAGGTGATGGCTACACCTTC
TRBV18	NA	TRBD1	TRBJ1-1	CASSLRQGWDTEAFF	TGTGCCAGCTCCCTGAGACAGGGGTGGGATACTGAAGCTTTCTTT
TRBV12-2	NA	NA	TRBJ1-2	CASRPGGPSGFTF	TGTGCAAGTCGCCCAGGGGGCCCCTCCGGTTTCACCTTC
TRBV19	once	NA	TRBJ1-1	CASQGRDITEAFF	TGTGCCAGCCAGGGCAGGGACATAACTGAAGCTTTCTTT